This T cell receptor (beta chain) was documented in a study of shared clonotypes between healthy human individuals. Germline V gene lookup returns CDR1 SGHAT and CDR2 FQNNGV. The CDR3 extends over 15 amino acids. V was pared by 3 bases and J by 2 bases, with 14 bases between. Under the authors' procedure: ImmunoSEQ output held junction-only sequences without quality scores, so filtering differed. Repertoires were generated with immunoSEQ multiplex PCR, while TCRdb's copy carries only in-frame clones and drops some. Clonal size and the V and J genes are those of that table, whereas D and trimming came from the DNA. The table records over a million clones, roughly 74% of them present only once. On this clone: Its antigen is not known.

Study-wide results and limits: Naive CD4 clonotypes overlapped across a handful of donors at approximately 5%.

The sequence derives from a man aged 18 to 35 in good health. Some clones in this sample may be carry-over from other donors' samples. The rearrangement joins TRBV11-2 to TRBJ2-7, with D perhaps matching TRBD2 (6 bases). Sequenced input: memory CD4+ T cells from PBMCs. Noted subset: CD45RA-negative fraction. CDR3 protein: CASSFSDGGAYEQYF. As DNA, the CDR3 is TGTGCCAGCAGCTTTTCTGACGGGGGAGCCTACGAGCAGTACTTC. The full variable domain, in which reference TRBV11-2 and TRBJ2-7 provide the parts outside the CDR3, is EAGVAQSPRYKIIEKRQSVAFWCNPISGHATLYWYQQILGQGPKLLIQFQNNGVVDDSQLPKDRFSAERLKGVDSTLKIQPAKLEDSAVYLCASSFSDGGAYEQYFGPGTRLTVT.